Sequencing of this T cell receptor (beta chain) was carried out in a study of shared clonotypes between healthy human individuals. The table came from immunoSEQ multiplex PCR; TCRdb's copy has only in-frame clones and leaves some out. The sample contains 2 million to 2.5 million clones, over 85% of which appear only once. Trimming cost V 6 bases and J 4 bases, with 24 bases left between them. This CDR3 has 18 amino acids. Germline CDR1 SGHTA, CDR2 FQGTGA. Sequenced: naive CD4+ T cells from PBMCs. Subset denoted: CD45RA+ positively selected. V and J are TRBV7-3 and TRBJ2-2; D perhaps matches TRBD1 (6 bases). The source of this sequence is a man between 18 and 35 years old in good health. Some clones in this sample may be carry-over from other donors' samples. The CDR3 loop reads CASRVNSWGLASTGELFF. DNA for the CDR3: TGTGCCAGCAGAGTTAATAGTTGGGGGCTAGCCAGCACCGGGGAGCTGTTTTTT. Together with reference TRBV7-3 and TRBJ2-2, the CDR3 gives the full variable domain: GAGVSQTPSNKVTEKGKYVELRCDPISGHTALYWYRQSLGQGPEFLIYFQGTGAADDSGLPNDRFFAVRPEGSVSTLKIQRTERGDSAVYLCASRVNSWGLASTGELFFGEGSRLTVL.